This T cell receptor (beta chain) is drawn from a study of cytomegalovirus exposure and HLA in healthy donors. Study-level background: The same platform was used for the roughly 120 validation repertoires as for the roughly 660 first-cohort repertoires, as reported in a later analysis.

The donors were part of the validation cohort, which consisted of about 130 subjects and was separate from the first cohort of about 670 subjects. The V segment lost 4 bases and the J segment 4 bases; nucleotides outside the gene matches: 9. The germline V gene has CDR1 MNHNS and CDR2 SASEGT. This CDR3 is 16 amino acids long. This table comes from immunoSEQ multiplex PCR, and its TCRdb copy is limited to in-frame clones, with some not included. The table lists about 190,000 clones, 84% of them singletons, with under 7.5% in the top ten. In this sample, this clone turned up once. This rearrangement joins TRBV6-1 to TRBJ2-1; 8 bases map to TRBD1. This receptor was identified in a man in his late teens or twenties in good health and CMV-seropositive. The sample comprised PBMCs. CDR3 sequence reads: CASSAFPGQVYNEQFF. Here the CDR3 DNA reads TGTGCCAGCAGTGCTTTCCCGGGACAGGTTTACAATGAGCAGTTCTTC.